This section outlines one T cell receptor beta chain sequence together with its context. This record belongs to a study of T cells expressing NK-cell markers. The wider study: The TCR beta repertoires originated in sorted CD3+CD56+NKG2C+, CD3+CD56+NKG2C- and CD3+CD56-NKG2C+ T cells.

TCRdb reprocessed the 5' RACE reads and reports one entry per CDR3 protein, with no DNA. Its listing shows 200,000 to 300,000 distinct CDR3 sequences. The sequenced material came from blood T cells: a sorted CD56 or NKG2C T cell subset, CD4+ or CD8+ T cells, or bulk PBMC T cells (not recorded which). The clonotype originates from a man aged 18 to 35 in good health.

CDR3 protein: CSATRDAHNEQFF. The chain carries TRBV20-1 and TRBJ2-1. Germline V lookup: CDR1 DFQATT, CDR2 SNEGSKA (reference sequence). The CDR3 has 13 amino acids.